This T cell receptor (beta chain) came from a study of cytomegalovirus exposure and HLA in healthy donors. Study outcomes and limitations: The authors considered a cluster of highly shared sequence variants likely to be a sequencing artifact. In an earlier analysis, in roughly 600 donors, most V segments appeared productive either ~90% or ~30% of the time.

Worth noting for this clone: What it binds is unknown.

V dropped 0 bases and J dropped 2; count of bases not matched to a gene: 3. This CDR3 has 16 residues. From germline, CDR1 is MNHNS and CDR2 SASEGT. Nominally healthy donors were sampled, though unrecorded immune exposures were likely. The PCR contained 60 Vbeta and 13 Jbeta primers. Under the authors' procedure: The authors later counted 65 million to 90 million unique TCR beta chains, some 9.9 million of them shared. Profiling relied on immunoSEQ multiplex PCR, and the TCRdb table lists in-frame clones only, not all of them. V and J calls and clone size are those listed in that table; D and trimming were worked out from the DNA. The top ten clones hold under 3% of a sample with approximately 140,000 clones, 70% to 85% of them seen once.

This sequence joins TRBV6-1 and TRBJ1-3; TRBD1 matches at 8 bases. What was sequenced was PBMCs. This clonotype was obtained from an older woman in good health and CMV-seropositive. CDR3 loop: CASSEAGRGPGNTIYF. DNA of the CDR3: TGTGCCAGCAGTGAAGCAGGCAGGGGGCCTGGAAACACCATATATTTT.